This passage covers 28 T cell receptor beta chains from one sample sequenced in a study of T cell repertoires in cytomegalovirus infection. Via MiXCR, TCRdb re-called the reads, giving one row per CDR3 protein. The table records about 490,000 distinct CDR3 sequences, approximately 10% of them present only once. The sequencing input was PBMCs. These receptors were taken from a human donor in good health (CMV status not recorded). Some clones in this sample may be carry-over from other donors' samples.

This clonotype showed up many times. The J gene is TRBJ2-7, the V gene TRBV6-2 or TRBV6-3, with 9 bases fitting TRBD1. V shed 2 bases and J 6 bases; nucleotides not matched to a gene: 20. Germline V gene lookup returns CDR1 MNHEY and CDR2 SVGEGT. The CDR3 totals 19 residues. The CDR3 region has the DNA TGTGCCAGCAGTTACAATCTTGAGGGGACAGGGCATACCCTAGGCGAGCAGTACTTC. Translated: CASSYNLEGTGHTLGEQYF.

The table lists this clonotype with a few counts. The chain employs TRBV20-1 and TRBJ1-1; D not resolved. Per germline, CDR1 DFQATT and CDR2 SNEGSKA (reference sequence). Trimming left V 2 bases short and J 7 bases short, with 17 bases between. This CDR3 has 14 residues. The CDR3 bases are TGCAGTGCTAGATTCTCGACTGGGAGCGGTGAAGCTTTCTTT. Translation: CSARFSTGSGEAFF.

This clonotype was detected ten times or more. The gene calls are TRBV7-9 and TRBJ2-1; the match to TRBD2 covers 9 bases. Germline trimming cut 5 bases from V and 6 bases from J; bases unmatched to any gene: 8. This CDR3 spans 15 amino acids. Germline V gene data show CDR1 as SEHNR and CDR2 as FQNEAQ (reference sequence). The CDR3 spells CASSLTSGGSNEQFF. CDR3 bases: TGTGCCAGCAGCCTGACTAGCGGAGGGAGCAATGAGCAGTTCTTC.

This clonotype was seen at least ten times. The chain joins TRBV7-9 to TRBJ1-5, with D unresolved. From germline, CDR1 is SEHNR and CDR2 FQNEAQ (reference sequence). Trimming stripped 1 base from V and 0 bases from J, with 13 bases between. The length of the CDR3 is 17 residues. CDR3 amino acids: CASSLDIEGYSNQPQHF. CDR3 coding DNA: TGTGCCAGCAGCTTAGATATTGAGGGTTATAGCAATCAGCCCCAGCATTTT. Full variable domain (rest looked up from reference TRBV7-9 and TRBJ1-5): DTGVSQNPRHKITKRGQNVTFRCDPISEHNRLYWYRQTLGQGPEFLTYFQNEAQLEKSRLLSDRFSAERPKGSFSTLEIQRTEQGDSAMYLCASSLDIEGYSNQPQHFGDGTRLSIL.

This clonotype was seen many times. V usage is TRBV11-2 and J usage is TRBJ2-2, with D unresolved. The V gene's germline CDR1 is SGHAT and CDR2 FQNNGV. V was trimmed by 5 bases and J by 5 bases, leaving 15 bases between them. The CDR3 consists of 15 residues. The CDR3: CASSRSGQETGELFF. The CDR3 nucleotides read TGTGCCAGCAGCCGATCGGGCCAGGAGACCGGGGAGCTGTTTTTT.

J is TRBJ1-4 and V is TRBV15; unclear D gene. Per the germline V gene, CDR1 is LNHNV and CDR2 is YYDKDF (reference sequence). V was shortened by 0 bases and J by 8 bases, with 7 bases between the two germline ends. This CDR3 has 13 residues. CDR3 nucleotides: TGTGCCACCAGCAGAGATGAGGACGAAAAACTGTTTTTT. Its translation: CATSRDEDEKLFF.

A few counts support this clonotype. V usage is TRBV20-1 and J usage is TRBJ2-1; the D is unclear. This CDR3 contains 12 residues. The V end was cut by 8 bases, the J end by 2 bases, with 10 bases between. Germline V gene sequence: CDR1 DFQATT, CDR2 SNEGSKA (reference sequence). DNA for the CDR3: TGCAGTCCCCTGGGCCCCTACAATGAGCAGTTCTTC. This codes for CSPLGPYNEQFF.

The chain links TRBV27 to TRBJ1-6; D is unclear. Germline CDR1 is MNHEY and CDR2 is SMNVEV (reference sequence). The CDR3 totals 15 residues. Trimming took 0 bases from V and 6 from J, leaving 9 bases between them. CDR3 sequence: CASSLSALTNSPLHF. DNA of the CDR3: TGTGCCAGCAGTTTATCGGCACTGACTAATTCACCCCTCCACTTT.

The sample holds many counts of this clonotype. The rearrangement uses TRBV19 and TRBJ2-5; 9 bases are shared with TRBD2. Germline V lookup: CDR1 LNHDA, CDR2 SQIVND (reference sequence). Trimming cost V 3 bases and J 2 bases; bases outside gene matches: 7. The CDR3 length is 16 residues. This chain's CDR3 is CASSISASGKQETQYF. CDR3 nucleotide sequence: TGTGCCAGTAGTATTTCGGCTAGCGGGAAACAAGAGACCCAGTACTTC.

The table lists this clonotype with many counts. The chain carries TRBV11-3 and TRBJ2-1, with D perhaps assigned TRBD1 or TRBD2 (5 bases each). The V end was cut by 6 bases, the J end by 3 bases, with 9 bases between. The CDR3 sequence is 13 residues long. Per the germline V gene, CDR1 is SGHNT and CDR2 is YENEEA. CDR3 region: CASSWDDYNEQFF. CDR3 nucleotide sequence: TGTGCCAGCAGTTGGGACGACTACAATGAGCAGTTCTTC.

Many counts were recorded for this clonotype. The V gene is TRBV9, the J gene TRBJ2-2; 7 positions match TRBD2. Unmatched junction bases numbered 4, after V lost 0 bases and J lost 8 bases. The V gene's germline CDR1 is SGDLS and CDR2 YYNGEE. This CDR3 contains 14 residues. The CDR3 region has the DNA TGTGCCAGCAGCGTAGAGAGCGGGGTTGGGGAGCTGTTTTTT. It translates to CASSVESGVGELFF.

In its sample, this clonotype was seen a few times. V gene TRBV20-1 combines with J gene TRBJ2-7, with D perhaps being TRBD1 or TRBD2 (5 bases each). This CDR3 contains 15 residues. The V end lost 5 bases, the J end lost 1 base, and 18 bases lay between the germline ends. CDR1 is DFQATT and CDR2 is SNEGSKA in the germline V gene (reference sequence). CDR3 in amino acids: CSALPSSGTSYEQYF. CDR3 DNA: TGCAGTGCTTTGCCATCCTCCGGGACGTCCTACGAGCAGTACTTC.

This clonotype was observed a few times. J is TRBJ2-2 and V is TRBV5-4, with a tentative D call TRBD2 (5 bases). CDR3 length: 16 amino acids. From germline, CDR1 is SGHNT and CDR2 YYREEE (reference sequence). V dropped 4 bases and J dropped 1 base, with 14 bases sitting between them. This CDR3 reads CASSRGAEMNTGELFF. In DNA, the CDR3 is TGTGCCAGCAGCCGGGGAGCGGAAATGAACACCGGGGAGCTGTTTTTT.

This clonotype has just a few counts. The V call is TRBV6-5, the J call TRBJ1-2; D not certain. The V end was cut by 7 bases, the J end by 4 bases, with 19 bases between. CDR1 MNHEY and CDR2 SVGAGI come from the germline V gene. The CDR3 covers 15 residues. This CDR3 is CASITLKGGGYGYTF. The CDR3 nucleotides are TGTGCCAGCATTACCTTAAAGGGCGGAGGCTATGGCTACACCTTC.

This clonotype was seen many times. Germline is not matched at one junction end, which may reflect a read error. This chain connects TRBV5-1 to TRBJ2-3, with TRBD2 matching over 9 bases. Germline V gene data show CDR1 as SGHRS and CDR2 as YFSETQ. This CDR3 spans 15 amino acids. CDR3 bases: TGTGCCAGCAGCTTAACTAGCGGGAGCACAGATACGCAGTATTTT. Translating it yields CASSLTSGSTDTQYF.

This chain links TRBV6-5 with TRBJ1-1; D not certain. The germline CDR1 and CDR2 sequences are MNHEY and SVGAGI. V lost 6 bases and J lost 6, with 11 bases in between. This CDR3 contains 12 residues. Written as DNA, the CDR3 is TGTGCCAGCAGCGGCAACTCCGCTGAAGCTTTCTTT. Translation gives CASSGNSAEAFF.

This clonotype was observed at least ten times. The genes are TRBV7-3 and TRBJ1-1; D possibly corresponds to TRBD1 (5 bases). The germline CDR1 and CDR2 sequences are SGHTA and FQGTGA. V was trimmed by 1 base and J by 7 bases, leaving 16 bases between them. CDR3 length: 15 amino acids. The CDR3 sequence is CASSLMSGLQNEAFF. As DNA, the CDR3 is TGTGCCAGCAGCTTAATGTCAGGGCTTCAGAATGAAGCTTTCTTT.

This clonotype was picked up many times. V is TRBV12-3 or TRBV12-4 and J is TRBJ1-4; TRBD1 might be the D (5 bases). The CDR3 sequence is 16 residues long. V was cut by 3 bases and J by 7 bases, with 18 bases left in between. The CDR3, as DNA: TGTGCCAGCAGTTTTAACCGGGACCCACATGGTGAAAAACTGTTTTTT. It encodes CASSFNRDPHGEKLFF.

In this sample, this clonotype turned up a few times. V usage is TRBV5-4 and J usage is TRBJ1-1; maybe TRBD1 (5 bases). This CDR3 has 15 residues. V was clipped by 4 bases and J by 5 bases, with 18 bases between them. Germline V lookup: CDR1 SGHNT, CDR2 YYREEE (reference sequence). This CDR3 is CASSAAQGQRTEAFF. The CDR3 coding sequence is TGTGCCAGCAGCGCCGCGCAGGGCCAGAGGACTGAAGCTTTCTTT. The variable domain in full, completed from reference TRBV5-4 and TRBJ1-1, reads ETGVTQSPTHLIKTRGQQVTLRCSSQSGHNTVSWYQQALGQGPQFIFQYYREEENGRGNFPPRFSGLQFPNYSSELNVNALELDDSALYLCASSAAQGQRTEAFFGQGTRLTVV.

This clonotype was detected only a few times. The gene calls are TRBV16 and TRBJ2-7; D call uncertain. Deletions cut 0 bases from V and 0 bases from J, with 9 bases between. Looked up from germline, CDR1 is KGHSY and CDR2 is FQNENV. There are 15 residues in the CDR3. CDR3 protein: CASSQSYQFSYEQYF. CDR3 coding DNA: TGTGCCAGCAGCCAATCATACCAGTTCTCCTACGAGCAGTACTTC.

There are many counts of this clonotype. The chain has TRBV7-9 and TRBJ1-2; D gene ambiguous. V lost 5 bases to trimming and J lost 4 bases, with 11 bases between them. CDR1 and CDR2 (germline): SEHNR, FQNEAQ (reference sequence). This CDR3 comprises 13 residues. The CDR3 reads CASSPDTAYGYTF. The CDR3 nucleotides are TGTGCCAGCAGCCCCGACACAGCCTATGGCTACACCTTC.

This chain connects TRBV20-1 to TRBJ2-7; 15 positions agree with TRBD2. Per the germline V gene, CDR1 is DFQATT and CDR2 is SNEGSKA (reference sequence). The CDR3 consists of 19 residues. With 3 bases clipped from V and 2 bases from J, the junction kept 14 bases outside the gene matches. In nucleotides, the CDR3 is TGCAGTGCTAGGCCCCTTGGACTAGCGGGGGGGCAGAAGGCCTACGAGCAGTACTTC. Protein: CSARPLGLAGGQKAYEQYF.

This chain joins TRBV10-3 and TRBJ1-2, with 8 bases matching TRBD1. V dropped 6 bases and J dropped 5; count of bases not matched to a gene: 8. Per germline, CDR1 ENHRY and CDR2 SYGVKD. The CDR3 length is 14 residues. CDR3 sequence: CAIRGGQGAYGYTF. In DNA, the CDR3 is TGTGCCATCAGGGGCGGACAGGGAGCTTATGGCTACACCTTC.

This clonotype has a count of ten or more. This rearrangement joins TRBV12-5 to TRBJ2-7; D gene uncertain. Trimming removed 3 bases from V and 3 bases from J, with 12 bases in between. This CDR3 is 14 amino acids long. Germline V lookup: CDR1 LGHNT, CDR2 FRNRAP. CDR3 sequence: CASGLFTAVYEQYF. CDR3 bases: TGTGCTAGTGGTTTATTTACAGCAGTCTACGAGCAGTACTTC.

This clonotype came up a few times. The chain carries TRBV5-1 and TRBJ1-5; no reliable D call. Germline lookup yields CDR1 SGHRS and CDR2 YFSETQ. V was shortened by 5 bases and J by 5 bases, with 17 bases between the two germline ends. The CDR3 has 15 residues. The CDR3 coding sequence is TGCGCCAGCAGATCAGGAACCAATGGCGATCAGCCCCAGCATTTT. Residues: CASRSGTNGDQPQHF.

This clonotype was seen ten or more times. This chain uses TRBV19 with TRBJ2-7, with D hard to call. CDR3 size: 16 residues. V dropped 4 bases and J dropped 3 bases, with 19 bases sitting between them. Germline assignment: CDR1 LNHDA and CDR2 SQIVND (reference sequence). The CDR3 region has the DNA TGTGCCAGTAGTAAAAGCGCCGGACCTAAAGTCTACGAGCAGTACTTC. Amino acid sequence: CASSKSAGPKVYEQYF.

This clonotype was detected only a few times. The chain employs TRBV20-1 and TRBJ2-7; possibly TRBD1 for D (6 bases). V was trimmed by 4 bases and J by 1 base, leaving 11 bases between them. Germline CDR1 and CDR2: DFQATT and SNEGSKA (reference sequence). The CDR3 consists of 13 residues. CDR3 sequence: CSAIRRGSYEQYF. CDR3 DNA sequence: TGCAGTGCTATCCGCAGGGGTTCCTACGAGCAGTACTTC.

This clonotype was seen ten or more times. The CDR3 loop is CASSQVGGGYEQYF. The CDR3 DNA reads as TGCGCCAGCAGCCAAGTAGGCGGGGGCTACGAGCAGTACTTC. The chain is built from TRBV4-1 and TRBJ2-7; TRBD2 agrees at 7 bases. The CDR3 runs to 14 residues. Germline V CDR1 and CDR2: MGHRA, YSYEKL. V trimming: 1 base; J trimming: 3 bases; junction bases outside the gene matches: 3.